The 26 T cell receptor beta chains in this list originate from one sample, sequenced in a study of identical twins. Each CDR3 protein is one row after TCRdb ran MiXCR on the 5' RACE reads. The data hold hundreds of thousands of distinct CDR3 sequences, with approximately 24% observed a single time. In addition, the sample was reused for a study of T cells expressing NK-cell markers.

Sequenced input: CD4+ T cells sorted from blood. Every receptor here comes from a woman aged 18 to 35 in good health.

This clonotype has only a few counts. The chain carries TRBV7-6 and TRBJ2-3, with D possibly matching TRBD2 (6 bases). V lost 5 bases to trimming and J lost 2 bases, with 14 bases between them. The length of the CDR3 is 15 residues. Per the germline V gene, CDR1 is SGHVS and CDR2 is FNYEAQ. The CDR3 DNA is TGTGCCAGCAGCCCTTTGGGCGGGAACACAGATACGCAGTATTTT. Protein product: CASSPLGGNTDTQYF.

This clonotype was counted between two and nine times. V usage is TRBV29-1 and J usage is TRBJ1-1; D is ambiguous. Trimming removed 7 bases from V and 1 base from J, with 13 bases in between. CDR3 length: 13 amino acids. CDR1 is SQVTM and CDR2 is ANQGSEA in the germline V gene. This CDR3 reads CSAEFIKNTEAFF. In DNA form, the CDR3 reads TGCAGCGCTGAGTTCATTAAGAACACTGAAGCTTTCTTT.

The V call is TRBV20-1, the J call TRBJ2-1, with TRBD2 matching 9 bases. J lost 7 bases, V lost 2 bases, and 9 bases had no gene match. This CDR3 region has 15 residues. Germline values: CDR1 DFQATT, CDR2 SNEGSKA (reference sequence). The CDR3 is CSARRVTSGGNEQFF. Written as DNA, the CDR3 is TGCAGTGCTAGACGGGTGACTAGCGGTGGGAATGAGCAGTTCTTC.

This clonotype was detected only a few times. This CDR3 reads CASSWVARTSGADTQYF. The CDR3 coding sequence is TGTGCCAGCAGTTGGGTGGCGAGGACTAGCGGTGCAGATACGCAGTATTTT. The rearrangement uses TRBV12-3 or TRBV12-4 and TRBJ2-3; TRBD2 aligns across 10 bases. This CDR3 is 17 amino acids long. J lost 4 bases, V lost 4 bases, and 11 bases had no gene match.

This clonotype was counted between two and nine times. This chain uses TRBV20-1 with TRBJ2-1, with 9 bases aligning to TRBD2. There are 14 residues in the CDR3. Germline trimming cut 3 bases from V and 8 bases from J; bases unmatched to any gene: 8. Germline CDR1 reads DFQATT; CDR2 reads SNEGSKA (reference sequence). The CDR3 nucleotides are TGCAGTGCTAGTTTTAGGCGGGGGGGCCATGAGCAGTTCTTC. This gives the protein CSASFRRGGHEQFF.

This rearrangement joins TRBV2 to TRBJ1-5, with TRBD1 matching over 7 bases. CDR3 length: 14 amino acids. V trimming: 8 bases; J trimming: 0 bases; junction bases outside the gene matches: 4. The V gene's germline CDR1 is SNHLY and CDR2 FYNNEI. The CDR3 DNA sequence: TGTGCCAGCGGGAACAGGGGTAGCAATCAGCCCCAGCATTTT. It translates to CASGNRGSNQPQHF.

This clonotype came up a few times. The V and J genes are TRBV7-2 and TRBJ1-2, with 7 bases fitting TRBD1. The CDR3 contains 15 residues. Per germline, CDR1 SGHTA and CDR2 FQGNSA. V was pared by 0 bases and J by 3 bases, with 4 bases of the junction left unmatched. CDR3 DNA: TGTGCCAGCAGCTTAGCTCAGGGGACAGACTATGGCTACACCTTC. Amino acid sequence: CASSLAQGTDYGYTF.

V and J are TRBV2 and TRBJ2-2; no clear D gene. The CDR3 runs 13 residues. From germline, CDR1 is SNHLY and CDR2 FYNNEI. V was shortened by 7 bases and J by 7 bases, with 13 bases between the two germline ends. CDR3 protein: CASTAERFGELFF. CDR3 bases: TGTGCCAGCACCGCTGAGAGGTTCGGGGAGCTGTTTTTT.

This clonotype was picked up many times. This chain's CDR3 is CSARDQLAGAVEQYF. CDR3 nucleotides: TGCAGTGCTAGAGATCAACTAGCGGGGGCCGTCGAGCAGTACTTC. The rearrangement joins TRBV20-1 to TRBJ2-7, with TRBD2 matching 11 bases. Germline V gene lookup returns CDR1 DFQATT and CDR2 SNEGSKA (reference sequence). CDR3 length equals 15 residues. With V trimmed by 0 bases and J by 6 bases, 7 bases remained unmatched.

This sequence joins TRBV10-2 and TRBJ1-5; 9 bases line up with TRBD1. V dropped 5 bases and J dropped 2; count of bases not matched to a gene: 10. The CDR3 has 17 residues. The germline V gene encodes CDR1 WSHSY and CDR2 SAAADI. The CDR3: CASSRTGTGFGNQPQHF. The CDR3 nucleotides read TGCGCCAGCAGTAGAACCGGGACAGGGTTCGGCAATCAGCCCCAGCATTTT.

This clonotype has a handful of counts. V is TRBV15 and J is TRBJ1-2; no clear D gene. CDR1 is LNHNV, CDR2 YYDKDF, per germline (reference sequence). The CDR3 covers 14 residues. Trimming pared 0 bases from V and 5 bases from J, leaving 10 bases between. The CDR3 loop reads CATSRESLVYGYTF. The CDR3 DNA sequence: TGTGCCACCAGCAGAGAGTCATTAGTATATGGCTACACCTTC.

This clonotype was picked up many times. The V and J genes are TRBV7-9 and TRBJ1-1; D ambiguous. V was pared by 3 bases and J by 3 bases, with 2 bases between. The CDR3 spans 11 residues. CDR1 is SEHNR and CDR2 is FQNEAQ in the germline V gene (reference sequence). The CDR3 DNA follows: TGTGCCAGCAGCTTCGACACTGAAGCTTTCTTT. This translates into CASSFDTEAFF.

The chain carries TRBV6-1 and TRBJ2-5; unclear D gene. The V gene's germline CDR1 is MNHNS and CDR2 SASEGT. Deletions cut 2 bases from V and 2 bases from J, with 12 bases between. This CDR3 has 15 residues. CDR3: CASSESKRPQETQYF. The CDR3 DNA sequence: TGTGCCAGCAGTGAATCCAAGCGACCTCAAGAGACCCAGTACTTC.

V usage is TRBV20-1 and J usage is TRBJ2-1; a weak D match, TRBD1 (6 bases). V lost 4 bases, J lost 5 bases, and 15 bases lay in between. Germline values: CDR1 DFQATT, CDR2 SNEGSKA (reference sequence). The length of the CDR3 is 14 residues. The CDR3: CSAIQGQVHNEQFF. The CDR3 DNA sequence: TGCAGTGCTATACAGGGTCAGGTCCACAATGAGCAGTTCTTC.

This clonotype was recorded a few times. The chain couples TRBV18 to TRBJ2-5; no clear D. The CDR3 extends over 13 amino acids. Germline V gene sequence: CDR1 KGHSH, CDR2 LQKENI. The V and J ends lost 3 bases and 0 bases respectively, with 5 bases between them. This CDR3 is CASSPANQETQYF. The CDR3 DNA follows: TGTGCCAGCTCACCTGCGAACCAAGAGACCCAGTACTTC.

This clonotype was seen more than once but under ten times. The chain carries TRBV20-1 and TRBJ1-1; D is ambiguous. Germline V gives CDR1 DFQATT, CDR2 SNEGSKA (reference sequence). Trimming cost V 5 bases and J 4 bases, with 14 bases left between them. The CDR3 consists of 13 residues. The CDR3 is CSAWFPASTEAFF. The CDR3 bases are TGCAGTGCTTGGTTTCCGGCTTCCACTGAAGCTTTCTTT.

This chain uses TRBV9 with TRBJ2-7; no clear D gene. CDR1 and CDR2 from the germline V gene are SGDLS and YYNGEE. V dropped 0 bases and J dropped 6 bases, with 13 bases sitting between them. This CDR3 has 14 amino acids. In nucleotides, the CDR3 is TGTGCCAGCAGCGTAGGGGGATCTGTGGGCGAGCAGTACTTC. Protein: CASSVGGSVGEQYF. The variable domain in full, with the rest retrieved from reference TRBV9 and TRBJ2-7, is DSGVTQTPKHLITATGQRVTLRCSPRSGDLSVYWYQQSLDQGLQFLIQYYNGEERAKGNILERFSAQQFPDLHSELNLSSLELGDSALYFCASSVGGSVGEQYFGPGTRLTVT.

This clonotype was detected a few times. V and J are TRBV2 and TRBJ1-2; TRBD1 agrees at 9 bases. This CDR3 has 16 residues. Germline V gene lookup returns CDR1 SNHLY and CDR2 FYNNEI. After removal of 4 bases from V and 8 bases from J, the junction contained 14 bases not matched to a gene. The CDR3 protein is CASSVDRGSLTGGYTF. The CDR3 DNA follows: TGTGCCAGCAGTGTGGACAGGGGCTCACTCACTGGCGGCTACACCTTC.

The gene calls are TRBV6-1 and TRBJ1-6; TRBD1 aligns across 8 bases. V lost 5 bases to trimming and J lost 7 bases; unmatched junction nucleotides: 7. Germline-derived CDR1 and CDR2 are MNHNS and SASEGT. The CDR3 has 15 amino acids. CDR3 sequence reads: CASSPGGAWNSPLHF. CDR3 coding DNA: TGTGCCAGCAGTCCAGGGGGCGCTTGGAATTCACCCCTCCACTTT.

The chain uses TRBV5-1 and TRBJ2-1; D gene ambiguous. The CDR3 loop spans 14 amino acids. The germline CDR1 and CDR2 sequences are SGHRS and YFSETQ. V was cut by 0 bases and J by 9 bases, with 13 bases left in between. DNA for the CDR3: TGCGCCAGCAGCTTGGAGGGTTTTACCAGTGAGCAGTTCTTC. It yields the protein CASSLEGFTSEQFF.

V gene TRBV3-1 combines with J gene TRBJ2-1; 13 nucleotides match TRBD2. The CDR3 sequence is 15 residues long. After removal of 4 bases from V and 10 bases from J, the junction contained 7 bases not matched to a gene. Germline loops: CDR1 LGHDT, CDR2 YNNKEL (reference sequence). The CDR3 DNA follows: TGTGCCAGCAGCCGCGGGACTAGCGGGGCCGGGGAGCAGTTCTTC. It specifies CASSRGTSGAGEQFF.

V is TRBV7-2 and J is TRBJ1-5, with D possibly matching TRBD1 (6 bases). Trimming stripped 6 bases from V and 2 bases from J, with 11 bases between. This CDR3 is 14 amino acids long. Per germline, CDR1 SGHTA and CDR2 FQGNSA. The CDR3 protein is CASSDRTGNQPQHF. DNA for the CDR3: TGTGCCAGCAGTGACCGGACAGGCAATCAGCCCCAGCATTTT. Together with reference TRBV7-2 and TRBJ1-5, the CDR3 gives the full variable domain: GAGVSQSPSNKVTEKGKDVELRCDPISGHTALYWYRQSLGQGLEFLIYFQGNSAPDKSGLPSDRFSAERTGGSVSTLTIQRTQQEDSAVYLCASSDRTGNQPQHFGDGTRLSIL.

The chain has TRBV6-5 and TRBJ1-5; TRBD1 matches 8 bases. CDR3 length: 18 residues. The J segment lost 3 bases and the V segment lost 2 bases, leaving 12 bases of the junction unmatched. Per the germline V gene, CDR1 is MNHEY and CDR2 is SVGAGI. The CDR3 protein is CASSYRQGTGGSNQPQHF. The CDR3 coding sequence is TGTGCCAGCAGTTACCGACAGGGGACAGGTGGTTCCAATCAGCCCCAGCATTTT.

This clonotype turned up a few times. The V gene is TRBV9, the J gene TRBJ2-1; 14 bases fit TRBD2. Germline CDR1 reads SGDLS; CDR2 reads YYNGEE. The V segment lost 3 bases and the J segment 7 bases; nucleotides outside the gene matches: 6. The CDR3 spans 16 residues. This CDR3 is CASSGRGTSGRNEQFF. As DNA, the CDR3 is TGTGCCAGCAGCGGACGCGGGACTAGCGGGAGAAATGAGCAGTTCTTC.

The chain is built from TRBV18 and TRBJ2-1; D is perhaps TRBD2 (5 bases). Trimming took 0 bases from V and 13 from J, leaving 13 bases between them. Germline V gene sequence: CDR1 KGHSH, CDR2 LQKENI. This CDR3 contains 13 residues. The CDR3 DNA reads as TGTGCCAGCTCACCACCGGGAGTAGGCGAACAGTTCTTC. This translates into CASSPPGVGEQFF.

This clonotype occurred many times. The rearrangement joins TRBV11-2 to TRBJ1-4; D call uncertain. The CDR3 length is 14 residues. CDR1 SGHAT and CDR2 FQNNGV come from the germline V gene. V lost 2 bases, J lost 5 bases, and 9 bases lay in between. The DNA of the CDR3 is TGTGCCAGCAGCTTATGGGGAGGAAATGAAAAACTGTTTTTT. This encodes CASSLWGGNEKLFF.